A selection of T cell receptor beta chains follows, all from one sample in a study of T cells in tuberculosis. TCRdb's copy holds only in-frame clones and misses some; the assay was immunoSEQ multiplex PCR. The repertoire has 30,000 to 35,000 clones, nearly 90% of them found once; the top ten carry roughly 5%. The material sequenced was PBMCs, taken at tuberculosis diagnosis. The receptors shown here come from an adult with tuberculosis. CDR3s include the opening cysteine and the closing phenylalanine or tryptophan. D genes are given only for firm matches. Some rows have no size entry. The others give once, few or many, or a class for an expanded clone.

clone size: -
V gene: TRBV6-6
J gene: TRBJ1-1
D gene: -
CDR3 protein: CASAAGSLNTEAFF
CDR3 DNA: TGTGCCAGCGCCGCGGGGTCATTGAACACTGAAGCTTTCTTT

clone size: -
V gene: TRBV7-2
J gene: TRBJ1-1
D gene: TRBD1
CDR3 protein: CASSLGTGYMNTEAFF
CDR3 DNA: TGTGCCAGCAGCCTCGGGACAGGCTACATGAACACTGAAGCTTTCTTT

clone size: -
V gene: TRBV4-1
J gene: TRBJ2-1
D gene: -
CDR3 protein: CASSQSPSSSYNEQFF
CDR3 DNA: TGCGCCAGCAGCCAATCCCCCTCCAGCTCCTACAATGAGCAGTTCTTC

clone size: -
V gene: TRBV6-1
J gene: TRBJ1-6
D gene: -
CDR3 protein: CASSQLVPLHF
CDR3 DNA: TGTGCCAGCAGTCAACTGGTCCCCCTCCACTTT

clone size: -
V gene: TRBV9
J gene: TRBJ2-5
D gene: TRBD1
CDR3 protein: CASSVATGLQETQYF
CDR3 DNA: TGTGCCAGCAGCGTAGCGACAGGGCTACAAGAGACCCAGTACTTC

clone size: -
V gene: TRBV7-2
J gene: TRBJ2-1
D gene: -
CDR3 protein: CASTSLTFNEQFF
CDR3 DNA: TGTGCCAGCACCTCACTAACGTTCAATGAGCAGTTCTTC

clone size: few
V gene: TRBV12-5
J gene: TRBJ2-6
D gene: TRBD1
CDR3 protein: CASGGTAGANVLTF
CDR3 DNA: TGTGCTAGTGGGGGGACAGCTGGGGCCAACGTCCTGACTTTC

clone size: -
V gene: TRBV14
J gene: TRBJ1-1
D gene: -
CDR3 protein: CASSQVSGRAWGTEAFF
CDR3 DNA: TGTGCCAGCAGCCAAGTTAGTGGCAGGGCGTGGGGCACTGAAGCTTTCTTT

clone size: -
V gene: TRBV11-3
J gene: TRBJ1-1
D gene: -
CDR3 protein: CASSLEGEEAFF
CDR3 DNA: TGTGCCAGCAGCTTAGAAGGGGAAGAAGCTTTCTTT

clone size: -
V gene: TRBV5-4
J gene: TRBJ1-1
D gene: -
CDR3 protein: CASSLLGGNEAFF
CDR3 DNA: TGTGCCAGCAGCCTCCTCGGGGGAAATGAAGCTTTCTTT

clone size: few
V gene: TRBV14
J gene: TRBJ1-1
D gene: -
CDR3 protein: CASSQGAGTEAFF
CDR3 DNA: TGTGCCAGCAGCCAAGGCGCAGGGACTGAAGCTTTCTTT

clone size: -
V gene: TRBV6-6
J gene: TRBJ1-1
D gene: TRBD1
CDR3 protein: CASSYRGPEAFF
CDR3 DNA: TGTGCCAGCAGTTACAGGGGGCCTGAAGCTTTCTTT

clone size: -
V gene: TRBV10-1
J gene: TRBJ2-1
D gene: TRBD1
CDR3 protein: CASSPGGFEQFF
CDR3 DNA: TGCGCCAGCAGTCCAGGGGGATTTGAGCAGTTCTTC

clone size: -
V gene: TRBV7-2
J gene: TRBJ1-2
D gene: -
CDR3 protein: CASSPRQNNYGYTF
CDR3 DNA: TGTGCCAGCAGCCCCCGACAGAATAACTATGGCTACACCTTC

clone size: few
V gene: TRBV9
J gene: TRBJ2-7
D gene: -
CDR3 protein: CASSVAYGSYEQYF
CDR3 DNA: TGTGCCAGCAGCGTAGCGTACGGGTCCTACGAGCAGTACTTC

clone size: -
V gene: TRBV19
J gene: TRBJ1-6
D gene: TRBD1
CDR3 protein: CASSNFPGTANSPLHF
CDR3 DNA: TGTGCCAGTAGTAACTTTCCTGGGACAGCCAATTCACCCCTCCACTTT

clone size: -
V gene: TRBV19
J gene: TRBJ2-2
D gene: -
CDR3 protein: CASKVAANTGELFF
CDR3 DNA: TGTGCCAGTAAGGTGGCGGCGAACACCGGGGAGCTGTTTTTT

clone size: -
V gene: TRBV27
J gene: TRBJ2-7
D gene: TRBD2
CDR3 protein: CASRTSSVGGESYEQYF
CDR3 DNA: TGTGCCAGCAGGACCTCCTCGGTGGGGGGGGAGAGCTACGAGCAGTACTTC

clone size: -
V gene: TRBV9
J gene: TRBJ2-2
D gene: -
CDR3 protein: CASSYGGNTGELFF
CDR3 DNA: TGTGCCAGCAGCTACGGTGGGAACACCGGGGAGCTGTTTTTT

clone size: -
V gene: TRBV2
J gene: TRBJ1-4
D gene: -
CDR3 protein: CASSENRATNEKLFF
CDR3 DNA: TGTGCCAGCAGTGAAAACAGAGCAACTAATGAAAAACTGTTTTTT

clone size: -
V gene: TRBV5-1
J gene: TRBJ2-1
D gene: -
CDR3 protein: CASSSRIDFKPNNEQFF
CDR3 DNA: TGCGCCAGCAGCTCCCGGATTGACTTTAAACCGAACAATGAGCAGTTCTTC

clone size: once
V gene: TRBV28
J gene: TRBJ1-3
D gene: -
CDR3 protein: CATLSPGDGNTIYF
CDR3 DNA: TGTGCCACCCTATCCCCAGGGGATGGAAACACCATATATTTT

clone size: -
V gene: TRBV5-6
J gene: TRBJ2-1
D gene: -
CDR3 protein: CASSLRQDKSNEQFF
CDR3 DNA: TGTGCCAGCAGCCTCCGACAGGATAAGAGCAATGAGCAGTTCTTC

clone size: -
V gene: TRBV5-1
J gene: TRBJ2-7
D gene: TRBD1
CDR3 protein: CASSFRDRGLEQYF
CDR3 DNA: TGCGCCAGCAGCTTCCGGGACAGGGGGCTAGAGCAGTACTTC

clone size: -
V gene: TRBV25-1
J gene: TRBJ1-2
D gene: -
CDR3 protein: CASSRGVNYGYTF
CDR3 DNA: TGTGCCAGCAGCAGAGGAGTGAACTATGGCTACACCTTC

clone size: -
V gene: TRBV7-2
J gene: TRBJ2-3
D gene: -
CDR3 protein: CASSLVREADTQYF
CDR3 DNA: TGTGCCAGCAGCTTAGTAAGGGAGGCAGATACGCAGTATTTT

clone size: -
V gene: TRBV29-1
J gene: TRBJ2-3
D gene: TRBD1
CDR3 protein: CSARPGGGTDTQYF
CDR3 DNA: TGCAGCGCCCGCCCAGGGGGCGGCACAGATACGCAGTATTTT

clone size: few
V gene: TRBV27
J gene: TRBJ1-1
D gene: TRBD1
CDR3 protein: CASSFGPTGYFEATEAFF
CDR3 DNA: TGTGCCAGCAGTTTTGGTCCGACAGGGTACTTCGAGGCCACTGAAGCTTTCTTT

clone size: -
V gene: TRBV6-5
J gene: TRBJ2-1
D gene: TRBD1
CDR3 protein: CASGTGGSYNEQFF
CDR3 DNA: TGTGCCAGCGGGACAGGGGGATCCTACAATGAGCAGTTCTTC

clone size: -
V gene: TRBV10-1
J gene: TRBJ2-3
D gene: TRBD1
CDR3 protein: CASSGTGTEDTQYF
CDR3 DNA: TGCGCCAGCAGTGGGACAGGTACCGAAGATACGCAGTATTTT